This passage covers 3 T cell receptor beta chains from one sample sequenced in a study of shared clonotypes between healthy human individuals. Here immunoSEQ multiplex PCR was the method, and the copy in TCRdb shows in-frame clones only, minus some. The sample lists some 1 million clones, about 74% occurring once. The specimen sequenced was memory CD4+ T cells sorted from blood. This sample's subset: CD45RA-negative fraction. These receptor sequences come from a man aged 18 to 30 in good health.

The chain carries TRBV2 and TRBJ2-7; D gene uncertain. The V end lost 8 bases, the J end lost 5 bases, and 13 bases lay between the germline ends. Germline assignment: CDR1 SNHLY and CDR2 FYNNEI. CDR3 length: 12 residues. Here the CDR3 DNA reads TGTGCCAGCGGGTTTACGAGGAACGAGCAGTACTTC. Translating gives CASGFTRNEQYF.

This clone was counted only a few times. The V call is TRBV9, the J call TRBJ2-3; 7 bases match TRBD2. The CDR3 is 16 residues long. Germline CDR1 is SGDLS and CDR2 is YYNGEE. The trim removed 0 bases at V and 0 bases at J, leaving 4 bases unmatched. This chain's CDR3 is CASSVGSGYSTDTQYF. In DNA, the CDR3 is TGTGCCAGCAGCGTAGGTAGCGGGTATAGCACAGATACGCAGTATTTT.

Remarks on this clone: This sample also contains other DNA sequences that code for the same CDR3. The CDR3 DNA is TGTGCCAGCAGCCCAGGGACGCTAGCGGGAGGATGGTACCAAGAGACCCAGTACTTC. This codes for CASSPGTLAGGWYQETQYF. V and J are TRBV9 and TRBJ2-5; 11 bases agree with TRBD2. Germline assignment: CDR1 SGDLS and CDR2 YYNGEE. V gave up 4 bases and J gave up 0 bases; unmatched junction bases: 14. The CDR3 spans 19 residues.